This record looks at one T cell receptor beta chain sequence and its context. This record comes from a study of OX40 agonist ivuxolimab in advanced cancers. The overall study: Of mixed ages from about 23 to 79 and averaging approximately 60 years, the group was about 80% male.

Sequencing used immunoSEQ multiplex PCR; TCRdb keeps in-frame clones, though not all of them. The sample yields about 83,000 clones, around four fifths seen once. The germline gives CDR1 LNHDA, CDR2 SQIVND (reference sequence). The junction had 14 bases not matched to a gene; V was cut back by 4 bases and J by 3 bases. There are 17 residues in the CDR3. This TCR came from an adult with an advanced solid tumor such as melanoma, head and neck, liver or kidney cancer. The chain carries TRBV19 and TRBJ1-2, with 7 positions matching TRBD1. The material sequenced was CD4+ or CD8+ T cells sorted from blood, taken in a trial of the OX40 agonist ivuxolimab. CDR3 DNA sequence: TGTGCCAGTAGTACGTTCATTCGCAGGGGGTCGGACTATGGCTACACCTTC. As protein: CASSTFIRRGSDYGYTF.